Following are 32 T cell receptor beta chains from one sample sequenced in a study of chemoradiotherapy in HPV16-positive cancers. The repertoire was sequenced with immunoSEQ multiplex PCR; TCRdb's copy has only in-frame clones and lacks some. The sample yields 2,700 or so clones, approximately 88% seen once. This sample comprised tumor tissue, obtained from a patient who underwent chemoradiotherapy. These receptors were obtained from a human donor with HPV-associated anogenital cancer.

A remark on this clone: Other DNA sequences from this sample encode an identical CDR3 as well. The J gene is TRBJ1-4, the V gene TRBV18; 9 bases are shared with TRBD1. The CDR3 contains 14 residues. V lost 2 bases, J lost 7 bases, and 2 bases stayed unmatched. Germline V gene sequence: CDR1 KGHSH, CDR2 LQKENI. The CDR3 sequence is CASSPGTGREKLFF. Here the CDR3 DNA reads TGTGCCAGCTCACCAGGGACAGGGCGTGAAAAACTGTTTTTT.

In its sample, this clone was seen once. V and J are TRBV30 and TRBJ1-1; no definite D call. This CDR3 has 14 amino acids. Germline lookup yields CDR1 GTSNPN and CDR2 SVGIG (reference sequence). V was cut by 0 bases and J by 0 bases, with 8 bases left in between. CDR3 sequence (DNA): TGTGCCTGGAGTGTACCAGGCATGAACACTGAAGCTTTCTTT. This gives the protein CAWSVPGMNTEAFF. Filled out from reference TRBV30 and TRBJ1-1, the complete variable domain reads SQTIHQWPATLVQPVGSPLSLECTVEGTSNPNLYWYRQAAGRGLQLLFYSVGIGQISSEVPQNLSASRPQDRQFILSSKKLLLSDSGFYLCAWSVPGMNTEAFFGQGTRLTVV.

This chain links TRBV7-8 with TRBJ2-1; D is unclear. The germline V gene has CDR1 SGHVS and CDR2 FQNEAQ. The V end lost 5 bases, the J end lost 6 bases, and 20 bases lay between the germline ends. There are 16 residues in the CDR3. In DNA form, the CDR3 reads TGTGCCAGCAGCGCCCATCGGGCGTGGGGTATCAATGAGCAGTTCTTC. Amino acids: CASSAHRAWGINEQFF.

The chain carries TRBV18 and TRBJ2-2; no reliable D call. The V end was cut by 0 bases, the J end by 1 base, with 9 bases between. This CDR3 contains 16 residues. Germline loops: CDR1 KGHSH, CDR2 LQKENI. The CDR3 DNA is TGTGCCAGCTCACCACCAGGACGGAGGAACACCGGGGAGCTGTTTTTT. Translated: CASSPPGRRNTGELFF.

This rearrangement joins TRBV5-1 to TRBJ2-1; perhaps TRBD1 as D (6 bases). Per germline, CDR1 SGHRS and CDR2 YFSETQ. V dropped 4 bases and J dropped 10 bases, with 12 bases sitting between them. This CDR3 contains 12 residues. As DNA, the CDR3 is TGCGCCAGCAGCCCGGACAGCAACGAGCAGTTCTTC. This translates into CASSPDSNEQFF.

The chain uses TRBV7-8 and TRBJ2-3; D unresolved. Germline-derived CDR1 and CDR2 are SGHVS and FQNEAQ. The CDR3 has 12 residues. Trimming stripped 5 bases from V and 0 bases from J, with 3 bases between. As DNA, the CDR3 is TGTGCCAGCAGCGCTAGCACAGATACGCAGTATTTT. Encoded protein: CASSASTDTQYF.

This clone has only a few counts. This chain joins TRBV29-1 and TRBJ1-2; TRBD1 matches at 9 bases. The CDR3 extends over 11 amino acids. With 6 bases clipped from V and 8 bases from J, the junction kept 4 bases outside the gene matches. Germline-derived CDR1 and CDR2 are SQVTM and ANQGSEA. CDR3 sequence: CSVWTGEGYTF. The CDR3 DNA follows: TGCAGCGTATGGACAGGGGAAGGCTACACCTTC. Full variable domain (rest looked up from reference TRBV29-1 and TRBJ1-2): SAVISQKPSRDICQRGTSLTIQCQVDSQVTMMFWYRQQPGQSLTLIATANQGSEATYESGFVIDKFPISRPNLTFSTLTVSNMSPEDSSIYLCSVWTGEGYTFGSGTRLTVV.

This sequence joins TRBV5-1 and TRBJ2-7; 7 positions match TRBD2. CDR1 is SGHRS, CDR2 YFSETQ, per germline. The J segment lost 3 bases and the V segment lost 0 bases, leaving 6 bases of the junction unmatched. There are 15 residues in the CDR3. CDR3 in amino acids: CASSLVAGVNYEQYF. The DNA of the CDR3 is TGCGCCAGCAGCTTGGTGGCGGGGGTGAACTACGAGCAGTACTTC.

This clone was observed a handful of times. V is TRBV6-5 and J is TRBJ1-1, with D unresolved. The CDR3 sequence is 11 residues long. V was clipped by 0 bases and J by 4 bases, with 0 bases between them. Germline lookup yields CDR1 MNHEY and CDR2 SVGAGI. The CDR3 bases are TGTGCCAGCAGTTACTCCACTGAAGCTTTCTTT. Translation gives CASSYSTEAFF.

The CDR3 nucleotides read TGTGCCAGCAGCCCATATAGAGGGGACAGTTTCAATAGCAATCAGCCCCAGCATTTT. As protein: CASSPYRGDSFNSNQPQHF. This chain joins TRBV28 and TRBJ1-5, with 7 bases aligning to TRBD1. With V trimmed by 6 bases and J by 0 bases, 17 bases remained unmatched. The CDR3 totals 19 residues. In germline, CDR1 is MDHEN, CDR2 SYDVKM. Full variable domain (rest looked up from reference TRBV28 and TRBJ1-5): DVKVTQSSRYLVKRTGEKVFLECVQDMDHENMFWYRQDPGLGLRLIYFSYDVKMKEKGDIPEGYSVSREKKERFSLILESASTNQTSMYLCASSPYRGDSFNSNQPQHFGDGTRLSIL.

The rearrangement joins TRBV6-5 to TRBJ1-2, with 7 bases identical to TRBD1. The length of the CDR3 is 14 residues. CDR1 and CDR2 from the germline V gene are MNHEY and SVGAGI. V shed 5 bases, J shed 8 bases, and the junction held 11 bases outside the gene matches. In DNA form, the CDR3 reads TGTGCCAGCAGTCGAGACAGGGACCTAGGAGGCTACACCTTC. Translation gives CASSRDRDLGGYTF.

The chain couples TRBV21-1 to TRBJ1-1; TRBD1 is the table's D call and was not checked against the DNA. TRBV21-1 is a pseudogene locus. This CDR3 is built from 19 residues. CDR3 nucleotide sequence: TGTGCCAGCAGCAAAGAATCGGACAGGGCACCTGACCAGAACACTGAAGCTTTCTTT. Encoded protein: CASSKESDRAPDQNTEAFF.

CDR3 amino acids: CASSLVAAPNQPQHF. The DNA of the CDR3 is TGTGCCAGCAGCTTAGTTGCAGCCCCTAATCAGCCCCAGCATTTT. The chain carries TRBV7-2 and TRBJ1-5; the D is unclear. CDR3 length equals 15 residues. Germline V CDR1 and CDR2: SGHTA, FQGNSA. The germline V and J ends were trimmed by 1 base and 4 bases, with 11 bases remaining between them.

The V gene is TRBV11-3, the J gene TRBJ2-3, with a possible D match to TRBD2 (6 bases). The germline CDR1 and CDR2 sequences are SGHNT and YENEEA. The CDR3 is made up of 16 amino acids. V was cut by 5 bases and J by 0 bases, with 15 bases left in between. CDR3 DNA: TGTGCCAGCAGCCCCGGAGCTAGCGTTAGCACAGATACGCAGTATTTT. Residues: CASSPGASVSTDTQYF.

In DNA, the CDR3 is TGTGCCAGCAGCTGGCCTGGACAGGGTGGAGAGACCCAGTACTTC. Protein: CASSWPGQGGETQYF. The chain recombines TRBV7-2 with TRBJ2-5, with 8 bases matching TRBD1. This CDR3 has 15 amino acids. Germline V lookup: CDR1 SGHTA, CDR2 FQGNSA. V dropped 4 bases and J dropped 4; count of bases not matched to a gene: 8. Supplemented by reference TRBV7-2 and TRBJ2-5, the full variable domain reads GAGVSQSPSNKVTEKGKDVELRCDPISGHTALYWYRQSLGQGLEFLIYFQGNSAPDKSGLPSDRFSAERTGGSVSTLTIQRTQQEDSAVYLCASSWPGQGGETQYFGPGTRLLVL.

This chain uses TRBV7-6 with TRBJ1-5, with a possible D match to TRBD1 (5 bases). V gave up 5 bases and J gave up 7 bases, with 12 bases separating them. The CDR3 totals 13 residues. Germline values: CDR1 SGHVS, CDR2 FNYEAQ. CDR3 amino acids: CASSPEEGQPQHF. DNA for the CDR3: TGTGCCAGCAGCCCTGAGGAGGGGCAGCCCCAGCATTTT.

The chain is built from TRBV14 and TRBJ1-2; no clear D. The germline V gene has CDR1 SGHDN and CDR2 FVKESK. The CDR3 has 15 amino acids. Trimming took 0 bases from V and 4 from J, leaving 12 bases between them. CDR3 sequence: CASSQDLVPSYGYTF. In DNA, the CDR3 is TGTGCCAGCAGCCAAGATCTGGTCCCGAGCTATGGCTACACCTTC.

The chain recombines TRBV7-9 with TRBJ1-1; possible D gene TRBD1, 5 bases. The germline V gene has CDR1 SEHNR and CDR2 FQNEAQ (reference sequence). CDR3 length: 13 amino acids. The V and J ends lost 5 bases and 1 base respectively, with 8 bases between them. In DNA form, the CDR3 reads TGTGCCAGCAGCCTGACAGCGAACACTGAAGCTTTCTTT. Amino acid sequence: CASSLTANTEAFF. Together with reference TRBV7-9 and TRBJ1-1, the CDR3 gives the full variable domain: DTGVSQNPRHKITKRGQNVTFRCDPISEHNRLYWYRQTLGQGPEFLTYFQNEAQLEKSRLLSDRFSAERPKGSFSTLEIQRTEQGDSAMYLCASSLTANTEAFFGQGTRLTVV.

The J gene is TRBJ1-2, the V gene TRBV5-1; D gene uncertain. The CDR3 spans 15 residues. Trimming removed 0 bases at V and 1 base at J, with 10 bases between. Germline values: CDR1 SGHRS, CDR2 YFSETQ. Here the CDR3 reads CASSLGQPGNYGYTF. The CDR3 DNA reads TGCGCCAGCAGCTTGGGTCAGCCTGGTAACTATGGCTACACCTTC.

CDR3 region: CASSQVGTAAQPQHF. In DNA form, the CDR3 reads TGTGCCAGCAGCCAAGTTGGGACCGCCGCCCAGCCCCAGCATTTT. This chain links TRBV4-2 with TRBJ1-5, with a weak D call TRBD1 (5 bases). From germline, CDR1 is LGHNA and CDR2 YNFKEQ. The V end was cut by 1 base, the J end by 7 bases, with 14 bases between. CDR3 size: 15 residues.

V and J are TRBV6-5 and TRBJ2-7; D may be TRBD1 (5 bases). Germline V gene lookup returns CDR1 MNHEY and CDR2 SVGAGI. The germline V and J ends were trimmed by 5 bases and 2 bases, with 10 bases remaining between them. The CDR3 consists of 13 residues. The CDR3 region has the DNA TGTGCCAGCAGTAGGGGTTGGACCTACGAGCAGTACTTC. It is translated as CASSRGWTYEQYF.

This clone has a handful of counts. The chain joins TRBV5-6 to TRBJ1-1; maybe TRBD1 (5 bases). Germline V gives CDR1 SGHDT, CDR2 YYEEEE. The V end lost 0 bases, the J end lost 11 bases, and 14 bases lay between the germline ends. The CDR3 loop spans 13 amino acids. The CDR3 DNA is TGTGCCAGCAGCTTGGACGGGGCAGGTGATGCTTTCTTT. Its translation is CASSLDGAGDAFF.

V is TRBV27 and J is TRBJ2-3, with D possibly being TRBD2 (6 bases). CDR1 and CDR2 from the germline V gene are MNHEY and SMNVEV (reference sequence). The CDR3 is 15 amino acids. The V gene lost 6 bases and the J gene lost 1 base, with 14 bases spanning the gap. The CDR3 DNA reads as TGTGCCAGCAGGGGACTCGGGACTCGCACAGATACGCAGTATTTT. It yields the protein CASRGLGTRTDTQYF.

The chain recombines TRBV27 with TRBJ2-3, with 9 bases matching TRBD2. Germline values: CDR1 MNHEY, CDR2 SMNVEV (reference sequence). CDR3 length equals 19 residues. J was trimmed by 1 base and V by 1 base; bases with no gene match: 12. The CDR3 bases are TGTGCCAGCAGTTTATGGGGTAGCGGGAGTACGTCCGGCACAGATACGCAGTATTTT. Translated: CASSLWGSGSTSGTDTQYF.

V is TRBV28 and J is TRBJ2-7; D remains ambiguous. V was clipped by 3 bases and J by 3 bases, with 12 bases between them. Germline CDR1 reads MDHEN; CDR2 reads SYDVKM. The length of the CDR3 is 14 residues. The CDR3 loop reads CASSFLGPSYEQYF. As DNA, the CDR3 is TGTGCCAGCAGTTTTTTAGGCCCAAGCTACGAGCAGTACTTC.

V gene TRBV4-2 combines with J gene TRBJ2-7; D unresolved. CDR1 and CDR2 from the germline V gene are LGHNA and YNFKEQ. This CDR3 has 15 amino acids. Deletions cut 0 bases from V and 2 bases from J, with 11 bases between. The DNA of the CDR3 is TGTGCCAGCAGCCAAGAATGGACCGTAGCCTACGAGCAGTACTTC. This encodes CASSQEWTVAYEQYF.

This clone was observed a single time. The chain uses TRBV7-2 and TRBJ2-3; 11 nucleotides agree with TRBD2. CDR1 is SGHTA and CDR2 is FQGNSA in the germline V gene. There are 15 residues in the CDR3. J lost 7 bases, V lost 5 bases, and 8 bases had no gene match. CDR3 residues: CASSISGRDLNTQYF. The CDR3 DNA reads as TGTGCCAGCAGCATTAGCGGGAGGGACTTGAATACGCAGTATTTT.

This chain joins TRBV5-1 and TRBJ2-7, with D maybe TRBD1 (6 bases). CDR3 length equals 15 residues. Germline CDR1 reads SGHRS; CDR2 reads YFSETQ. V gave up 5 bases and J gave up 0 bases, with 15 bases separating them. In nucleotides, the CDR3 is TGCGCCAGCAGGGCCGGGACACAGAGCTCCTACGAGCAGTACTTC. It yields the protein CASRAGTQSSYEQYF.

This rearrangement joins TRBV13 to TRBJ1-3; 8 nucleotides line up with TRBD1. CDR3 size: 16 residues. V was pared by 3 bases and J by 0 bases, with 4 bases of the junction left unmatched. Germline V lookup: CDR1 PRHDT, CDR2 FYEKMQ (reference sequence). CDR3 sequence (DNA): TGTGCCAGCAGCTTGGGACAGGACCTCTCTGGAAACACCATATATTTT. Protein sequence: CASSLGQDLSGNTIYF.

V is TRBV5-4 and J is TRBJ2-1; a possible D gene is TRBD2 (5 bases). V lost 6 bases and J 0 bases, leaving 13 bases between the germline ends. The CDR3 covers 15 residues. The germline V gene has CDR1 SGHNT and CDR2 YYREEE (reference sequence). CDR3 region: CASMNPGSSYNEQFF. CDR3 nucleotides: TGTGCCAGCATGAACCCGGGGAGCTCCTACAATGAGCAGTTCTTC.

The rearrangement links TRBV29-1 to TRBJ2-3, with D tentatively TRBD2 (5 bases). V lost 8 bases, J lost 0 bases, and 12 bases lay in between. Per the germline V gene, CDR1 is SQVTM and CDR2 is ANQGSEA. The CDR3 runs to 13 residues. CDR3 in amino acids: CSPTSLSTDTQYF. In DNA form, the CDR3 reads TGCAGCCCAACTAGTCTGAGCACAGATACGCAGTATTTT.

The rearrangement uses TRBV7-2 and TRBJ1-2; no clear D gene. Germline V gene sequence: CDR1 SGHTA, CDR2 FQGNSA. The CDR3 has 15 amino acids. Trimming cost V 0 bases and J 5 bases, with 13 bases left between them. CDR3 coding DNA: TGTGCCAGCAGCTTAGCGCTGGCAGGCCAGTATGGCTACACCTTC. This encodes CASSLALAGQYGYTF.